This T cell receptor (beta chain) was recorded in a study of T cells in Graves' hyperthyroidism and ophthalmopathy (dated by TCRdb to between 2017 and 2020). With regard to the full study: Peripheral blood was sampled at the time of initial diagnosis, prior to any treatment. TCR Vbeta CDR3 sequencing of roughly 140 peripheral blood samples (over 40 ophthalmopathy, under 80 hyperthyroidism and roughly 17 progressor patients) is reported in the paper. To identify TCR V-J signatures that set the groups apart, the researchers used a discovery cohort of more than 95 patients, made up of approximately 43 with Graves' ophthalmopathy and 57 with stable Graves' hyperthyroidism. For training and testing, the roughly 100 patients in the discovery cohort were randomly divided in a 7:3 ratio. After sampling, hyperthyroidism patients received methimazole starting at 30 mg daily, and ophthalmopathy patients received high-dose intravenous methylprednisolone. The study also compared thyroid tissue and blood T-cell repertoires from more than 5 Graves' hyperthyroidism patients. An independent validation cohort of fewer than 20 hyperthyroidism patients and about 16 patients who later progressed to ophthalmopathy tested prospective prediction of ophthalmopathy. General conclusions and limits of the study: In cross-validation, a model built on a 13 V-J signature told ophthalmopathy apart from stable hyperthyroidism with 85% to 90% sensitivity and roughly 82% specificity, and in testing the same model reached 80%/75%. Most expanded thyroid clonotypes (frequency above 0.001) were also detected in blood, a finding suggesting that blood repertoires may reflect thyroid immune responses. During validation, the model predicted progression to ophthalmopathy a median of around 6 months ahead of onset, with roughly 65% sensitivity and 72.22% specificity. No statistical method was used to fix the sample size in advance, and group allocation was not hidden from the investigators.

As for this clonotype: Its antigen target is currently unknown. The record has no base qualities; no much larger clone is one base away.

Graves' hyperthyroidism was defined as stable when no progression to ophthalmopathy occurred over 18 months of follow-up. Hyperthyroidism patients were aged 18 to 65 years and newly diagnosed, with disease duration of less than 2 months. Exclusion was applied to patients with uncontrolled infections, other autoimmune diseases, pregnancy or lactation. Diagnoses were established on the basis of clinical symptoms, serum thyroxine and TRAb, thyroid ultrasound, and orbital computed tomography. PBMCs were isolated from around 10 ml of fresh peripheral blood by Ficoll-Paque density gradient centrifugation. Total RNA was extracted with Trizol reagent, and quality was checked on an Agilent 2100 Bioanalyzer. The TCR beta CDR3 regions were amplified from RNA transcripts. For the first round of RT-PCR on the TCR CDR3, the HTBI primer set was used together with the Qiagen OneStep RT-PCR kit. Libraries were constructed in a second round of multiplex PCR, after which size selection and purification were carried out. The libraries were sequenced on an Illumina HiSeq2000 using paired-end 100 bp reads. In the paper's pipeline: SOAPnuke was used to process the raw data, with reads discarded if the reads contained adapters or uncalled bases, had a mean Phred below 15, or lacked an exact constant-primer or identifier match. High-quality paired reads were merged with COPE v1.2.5, and unique nucleotide sequences were defined as clonotypes. MiTCR v1.1 was used to align clonotypes to the IMGT TRBV, TRBD and TRBJ reference segments. Analysis was restricted to V-J combinations with a frequency above 0.0001, which covered roughly 99% of repertoires. The TCS score was defined as F50 (clonal expansion) divided by E x V (chaos), with BLOSUM62-based TCRdist calculated between CDR3 peptides within each V-J. Welch's t-statistics and random forest reduced around 510 V-J features to fewer than 15, which were used in a naive Bayes classifier (R e1071). In-frame beta chains were kept once TCRdb had trimmed the public reads at Q25 with fastp and called clones with MiXCR. For every CDR3 protein sequence, its rows merge into one entry that carries the most common genes and DNA. It is TCRdb's table, rather than the study itself, that gives the V and J calls and clone size. The sample includes 370,000 or so distinct CDR3 sequences, with more than 20% observed a single time. The ten largest clones add up to 73% of the sample.

Counted from cysteine to phenylalanine, this CDR3 has 13 amino acids. Only the CDR3 DNA stays, 39 bases, in frame from base 1. V drops 7 bases and J drops 2 bases, leaving 8 bases in between. For CDR1 and CDR2, the germline V gene lists MDHEN and SYDVKM. Input material: blood. Here the chain combines TRBV28 and TRBJ2-2, with no confidently assigned D gene. This clonotype was sampled from a man aged 45-60 years with Graves' hyperthyroidism. The base sequence is TGTGCCAGCATCCAACCTAACACCGGGGAGCTGTTTTTT. Translated, this gives CASIQPNTGELFF.